This TCR beta chain was sequenced during a study of immune evolution from preneoplasia to lung adenocarcinoma (dated by TCRdb to the early 2020s). Describing the broader study: HLA loss of heterozygosity was seen in about 7.6%, 15% and 36% of AIS, MIA and ADC lesions, and in no AAH lesions. The sample size was set by how many specimens were available, not by a prior power calculation. The study reported that roughly 110 samples were used for TCR sequencing. Whole exome sequencing and methylation data from the same cohort of nodules were integrated with the immune data. Resected precursor lesions (AAH, AIS, MIA) and invasive adenocarcinomas were each compared against paired morphologically normal lung tissue. TCR sequencing data came from about 52 patients. POLYSOLVER was used to infer Class I HLA alleles from exome data, and LOHHLA was used to detect allele-specific HLA loss. A total of around 58 patients with pulmonary nodules who underwent surgical resection were included in the overall cohort. The study profiled immune contexture across lung adenocarcinoma precursors and invasive adenocarcinoma using immune gene expression, TCR sequencing and multiplex immunofluorescence. Findings and caveats that apply to the study as a whole: The findings were based on association rather than direct causation, and larger cohorts with long-term follow-up and longitudinal biopsies were deemed needed. T cell clonality was highest in KRAS-mutant nodules compared with EGFR-mutant or double wild-type lesions. Top T cell clone frequencies were highest in normal lung and appeared to decrease progressively from AAH through AIS, MIA and invasive adenocarcinoma. Because all patients were from Japan and China, applicability to Western populations was uncertain. Clonality was highest in normal lung, while later-stage lesions appeared to have lower clonality but higher T cell density and diversity.

The immunoSEQ hsTCRbeta Kit was used to sequence TCR beta CDR3 regions from DNA. The authors' pipeline ran thus. TCR sequencing data were analysed with the ImmunoSEQ Analyzer. T cell clonality was calculated on productive rearrangements as 1 minus Pielou's evenness. T cell diversity was measured with the inverse Simpson index on productive templates. T cell density was expressed as TCR beta template counts normalized to usable DNA, with usable DNA estimated by amplifying and sequencing housekeeping genes. TCR metrics were compared across histologic stages using two-sided Kruskal-Wallis tests. This is the immuneACCESS table as TCRdb keeps it, with only in-frame sequences that have V and J called. A part of the clones is gone; compared with another copy, unresolved V genes explain less than half, and the rest is unexplained. The V and J calls and the clone size are those of that table, but D and trimming were determined from the DNA. The sample table holds about 7,500 clones, of which over 60% were seen once. Under 3% of the sample is taken by the ten largest.

The CDR3 goes from the cysteine to the phenylalanine over 13 residues. Only CDR3 DNA remains: 39 bases, in frame from the first base. From the germline V gene, CDR1 is SGHRS and CDR2 is YFSETQ. The trim is 5 bases for V and 8 bases for J, with a gap of 13 bases between the germline ends. In its sample, this clone comes out as large (0.1 to 1%). Its cognate antigen has yet to be identified. Base qualities are not at hand, and no much larger clone is one base apart. Between the mid-2010s and the late 2010s, the patients underwent resection in either Japan or China. The histologic diagnosis of each case was independently confirmed on H&E slides by two lung cancer pathologists. For nucleic acid extraction, premalignant or tumor cells were enriched by macro-dissection following pathologic assessment. DNA was isolated from FFPE tissue using the AllPrep DNA/RNA FFPE Kit.

The sequence was obtained from a person between 35 and 49 years old with lung adenocarcinoma. The specimen was FFPE invasive lung adenocarcinoma tissue. Explained via the paper, the cell subset or site label denotes: frankly invasive lung adenocarcinoma (ADC). Recombination joined TRBV5-1 with TRBJ1-4; no D gene can be assigned with confidence. The sequenced DNA: TGCGCCAGCAGTCAAACCTACTCCGAAAAACTGTTTTTT. This yields the protein CASSQTYSEKLFF.